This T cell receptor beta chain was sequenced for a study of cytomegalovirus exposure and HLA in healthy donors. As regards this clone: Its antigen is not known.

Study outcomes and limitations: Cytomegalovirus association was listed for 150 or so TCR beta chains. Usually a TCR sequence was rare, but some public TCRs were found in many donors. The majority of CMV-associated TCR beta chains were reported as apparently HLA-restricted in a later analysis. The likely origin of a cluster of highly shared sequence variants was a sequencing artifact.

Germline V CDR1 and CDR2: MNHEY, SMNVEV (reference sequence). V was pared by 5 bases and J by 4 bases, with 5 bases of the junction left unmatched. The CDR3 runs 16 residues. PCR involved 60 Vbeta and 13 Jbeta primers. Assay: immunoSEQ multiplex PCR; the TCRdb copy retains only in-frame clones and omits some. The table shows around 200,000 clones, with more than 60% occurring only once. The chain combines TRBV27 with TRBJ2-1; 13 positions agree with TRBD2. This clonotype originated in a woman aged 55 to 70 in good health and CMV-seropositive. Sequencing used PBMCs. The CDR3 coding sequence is TGTGCCAGCAGTCTACTAGCGGGGGGGGGTTACAATGAGCAGTTCTTC. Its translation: CASSLLAGGGYNEQFF.